This is a list of T cell receptor beta chains from one sample in a study of T cell responses to AZD1222 COVID-19 vaccine. Sequencing was performed with immunoSEQ multiplex PCR; in TCRdb, only in-frame clones are kept and a portion is missing. Among fewer than 120,000 clones listed, 80% to 95% were seen once. The specimen was peripheral blood, collected 28 days after the second AZD1222 dose. The receptor source for this set is an adult who received the AZD1222 COVID-19 vaccine. Both conserved end residues are part of each CDR3. A D gene is named only where the DNA matches it firmly. Clone size, where shown, is once, few, many, or a class for clones that have expanded.

TRBJ2-3 - TRBV14 - TGTGCCAGCAGCCAAAGTAGTTACAACTTCACAGATACGCAGTATTTT CASSQSSYNFTDTQYF
TRBJ1-2 TRBD1 TRBV5-4 - TGTGCCAGCAGCTTAGGGGACAGGGCCTATGGCTACACCTTC CASSLGDRAYGYTF
TRBJ1-3 - TRBV5-8 - TGTGCCAGCAGCTTAGGGGCGATATCCTCTGGAAACACCATATATTTT CASSLGAISSGNTIYF
TRBJ2-1 - TRBV10-2 once TGCGCCAGCAGTGAGTTCGGCAGACGATACAATGAGCAGTTCTTC CASSEFGRRYNEQFF
TRBJ1-4 - TRBV9 few TGTGCCAGCAGCGTAGCCGTCGGGCGTAATGAAAAACTGTTTTTT CASSVAVGRNEKLFF
TRBJ1-1 - TRBV29-1 - TGCAGCGTTGAAAGGGGTCCCTCGGGCACTGAAGCTTTCTTT CSVERGPSGTEAFF
TRBJ2-3 TRBD1 TRBV7-9 - TGTGCCAGCTCCGGGACAGGCTACACAGATACGCAGTATTTT CASSGTGYTDTQYF
TRBJ2-7 - TRBV5-8 - TGTGCCAGCAGCTTGTCGCAGGGCTCCTACGAGCAGTACTTC CASSLSQGSYEQYF
TRBJ1-6 TRBD1 TRBV5-5 once TGTGCCAGCAGCTTGTCCCGACAGGGTTATTCACCCCTCCACTTT CASSLSRQGYSPLHF
TRBJ2-7 - TRBV5-1 - TGCGCCAGCAGATACGGGACGTTCGGGGATTACGAGCAGTACTTC CASRYGTFGDYEQYF
TRBJ2-1 - TRBV27 - TGTGCCAGCAGTTCCTTTTACAATGAGCAGTTCTTC CASSSFYNEQFF
TRBJ1-4 TRBD1 TRBV7-2 - TGTGCCAGCAGCTTGAGGACAGGGGGCGGCGAAAAACTGTTTTTT CASSLRTGGGEKLFF
TRBJ2-7 - TRBV7-8 - TGTGCCAGCAGCTTAGCTCCCCGGGACCGAGTCTACGAGCAGTACTTC CASSLAPRDRVYEQYF
TRBJ1-5 TRBD1 TRBV28 few TGTGCCAGCAGTCTGGCGACAGGGGGAAAGCAGCCCCAGCATTTT CASSLATGGKQPQHF
TRBJ1-5 - TRBV5-6 - TGTGCCAGCAGCTCCGGGGCGGGGAGCAATCAGCCCCAGCATTTT CASSSGAGSNQPQHF
TRBJ2-7 TRBD2 TRBV7-9 - TGTGCCAGCAGCTCCGCGGGACTAGCGGGCTACGAGCAGTACTTC CASSSAGLAGYEQYF
TRBJ1-2 - TRBV7-9 - TGTGCCAGCAGCCAGCGTTTGGGCAGGCGCACTCTCTCCTTC CASSQRLGRRTLSF
TRBJ2-5 - TRBV6-2/TRBV6-3 - TGTGCCAGCAGTTACTCAGGGGAAGAGACCCAGTACTTC CASSYSGEETQYF
TRBJ2-2 - TRBV7-8 - TGTGCCAGCAGCTATCAGAACACCGGGGAGCTGTTTTTT CASSYQNTGELFF
TRBJ1-6 - TRBV11-3 - TGTGCCAGCAGCTTCTCAGGGATGCCGCTCGATAATTCACCCCTCCACTTT CASSFSGMPLDNSPLHF
TRBJ2-7 - TRBV7-2 - TGTGCCAGCAGCTTATCACCAACAGGGAGTTACGAGCAGTACTTC CASSLSPTGSYEQYF
TRBJ1-2 - TRBV7-9 - TGTGCCAGCAGCCTAGGACAGCGCTACTATGGCTACACCTTC CASSLGQRYYGYTF
TRBJ1-1 - TRBV20-1 - TGCAGTGCTAGTAGGTCAGGAATGAACACTGAAGCTTTCTTT CSASRSGMNTEAFF
TRBJ2-5 TRBD2 TRBV19 few TGTGCCAGTAGTATGGGACTAGCTAGAGAGACCCAGTACTTC CASSMGLARETQYF
TRBJ1-1 - TRBV7-8 - TGTGCCAGCAGCTTAGTGCAGGATCTAGGAGCTTTCTTT CASSLVQDLGAFF
TRBJ2-7 TRBD1 TRBV6-1 - TGTGCCAGCAGTGAGGACAGGGGGCATGCCGAGCAGTACTTC CASSEDRGHAEQYF
TRBJ2-5 - TRBV15 - TGTGCCACCAGCAGAGAAGGGGCGACCCAGTACTTC CATSREGATQYF
TRBJ2-7 - TRBV29-1 - TGCAGCGTTGAATCGAGAGCTGCCGAGCAGTACTTC CSVESRAAEQYF
TRBJ1-2 TRBD1 TRBV3-1/TRBV3-2 - TGTGCCAGCAGCCCGGACAGGGGATTTTATGGCTACACCTTC CASSPDRGFYGYTF
TRBJ1-2 TRBD1 TRBV7-2 - TGTGCCAGCAGCTTAACCCGGGACAGGGGAGGTTACTATGGCTACACCTTC CASSLTRDRGGYYGYTF
TRBJ2-1 TRBD1 TRBV5-6 - TGTGCCAGCAGCTCAGGGACAGGGATCCCCTACAATGAGCAGTTCTTC CASSSGTGIPYNEQFF
TRBJ2-3 TRBD1 TRBV6-2/TRBV6-3 - TGTGCCAGCAGTTACTCTGGGCTGGGACAGGGGGCGGATACGCAGTATTTT CASSYSGLGQGADTQYF
TRBJ2-3 TRBD1 TRBV19 - TGTGCCAGTAGGCGCCCCGGGACAGGAAGCACAGATACGCAGTATTTT CASRRPGTGSTDTQYF
TRBJ2-3 TRBD2 TRBV11-2 - TGTGCCAGCAGAAATAGCGGGGGGGTCTCAGATACGCAGTATTTT CASRNSGGVSDTQYF
TRBJ2-7 TRBD1 TRBV7-6 - TGTGCCAGCAGCTTAGGTATTTCGGGGACAGGGGAGCAGTACTTC CASSLGISGTGEQYF
TRBJ1-2 - TRBV5-4 - TGTGCCAGCAGCGGGGACGGACCTAACTATGGCTACACCTTC CASSGDGPNYGYTF
TRBJ1-6 TRBD1 TRBV19 - TGTGCCAGTAGTGGTCGGGACAGGGGGTATAATTCACCCCTCCACTTT CASSGRDRGYNSPLHF
TRBJ2-5 - TRBV30 - TGTGCCTGGAGTGGGGTGGGAGAGACCCAGTACTTC CAWSGVGETQYF
TRBJ2-3 - TRBV10-1 - TGCGCCAGCAGTGAGGGGGTAGCCGAAGATACGCAGTATTTT CASSEGVAEDTQYF
TRBJ1-3 - TRBV5-1 - TGCGCCAGCAGCTTGGAACAGCTATCCTCTGGAAACACCATATATTTT CASSLEQLSSGNTIYF
TRBJ1-4 - TRBV21-1 once TGTGCCAGAAGACCAGGAGGGGCCGAAAAACTGTTTTTT CARRPGGAEKLFF
TRBJ1-4 - TRBV7-2 - TGTGCCAGCAGCTTAACGGGAAAACTGTTTTTT CASSLTGKLFF
TRBJ1-5 - TRBV7-8 - TGTGCCAGCAGCGTAAGTACGTGGCAGCCCCAGCATTTT CASSVSTWQPQHF
TRBJ1-5 TRBD1 TRBV3-1/TRBV3-2 once TGTGCCAGCAGCCAGGGGACAGGGGATAGCAATCAGCCCCAGCATTTT CASSQGTGDSNQPQHF
TRBJ1-1 - TRBV5-6 - TGTGCCTCCCGGGGCGGAAGCACTGAAGCTTTCTTT CASRGGSTEAFF
TRBJ2-7 - TRBV19 - TGTGCCAGCCGCCGGGCGGGGGCATCCTACGAGCAGTACTTC CASRRAGASYEQYF
TRBJ2-2 - TRBV9 - TGTGCCAGCAGCGTAGTAGGAGGGCTAGTGAGCACCGGGGAGCTGTTTTTT CASSVVGGLVSTGELFF
TRBJ1-5 - TRBV12-5 - TGTGCTAGTGGCCCCGGGAGGGGTACAACTTATAGCAATCAGCCCCAGCATTTT CASGPGRGTTYSNQPQHF
TRBJ1-6 TRBD1 TRBV2 - TGTGCCAGCAGTGAACTGGGACAGGGGGCAGATAATTCACCCCTCCACTTT CASSELGQGADNSPLHF
TRBJ2-2 TRBD2 TRBV5-4 once TGTGCCAGCAGCTGGGGGACTAGCGGGAACACCGGGGAGCTGTTTTTT CASSWGTSGNTGELFF
TRBJ2-5 - TRBV10-3 - TGTGCCATCAGTGAGGGGCAGGAAGAGACCCAGTACTTC CAISEGQEETQYF
TRBJ1-5 - TRBV6-2/TRBV6-3 - TGTGCCAGCAGTTACTCCAGGATGGATCAGCCCCAGCATTTT CASSYSRMDQPQHF
TRBJ1-1 TRBD1 TRBV19 - TGTGCCAGTAGTATAGTGGGGACAGGGCCCACTGAAGCTTTCTTT CASSIVGTGPTEAFF